A selection of T cell receptor beta chains follows, all from one sample in a study of blood T cells in healthy people across ages. TCRdb reanalysed the 5' RACE reads using MiXCR and keeps one entry per CDR3 protein. Of 1 million to 1.2 million distinct CDR3 sequences detected, around two fifths appear once; the ten largest clones hold about 12%. Sequencing was carried out using blood. The receptors here all came from a man aged 18 to 29 in good health. Both conserved end residues are part of each CDR3. D genes are given only for firm matches. Expanded clones are given a class, and other clones once, few, many or no size at all.

J gene: TRBJ2-6
V gene: TRBV6-5
D gene: NA
clone size: few
CDR3 protein: CASSYSWLEGTGANVLTF
CDR3 DNA: TGTGCCAGCAGTTACTCGTGGTTGGAGGGAACTGGGGCCAACGTCCTGACTTTC

J gene: TRBJ1-2
V gene: TRBV9
D gene: NA
clone size: NA
CDR3 protein: CASSVDGGSHYGYTF
CDR3 DNA: TGTGCCAGCAGCGTAGATGGGGGCTCGCACTATGGCTACACCTTC

J gene: TRBJ1-1
V gene: TRBV18
D gene: NA
clone size: NA
CDR3 protein: CASSPPNPAEAFF
CDR3 DNA: TGTGCCAGCTCACCACCTAACCCCGCTGAAGCTTTCTTT

J gene: TRBJ1-1
V gene: TRBV13
D gene: TRBD1
clone size: few
CDR3 protein: CASSFPQGARNTEAFF
CDR3 DNA: TGTGCCAGCAGCTTTCCTCAGGGGGCGCGGAACACTGAAGCTTTCTTT

J gene: TRBJ1-6
V gene: TRBV9
D gene: NA
clone size: NA
CDR3 protein: CASSGPTGTGDPYNSPLHF
CDR3 DNA: TGTGCCAGCAGCGGACCCACCGGGACGGGGGATCCCTATAATTCACCCCTCCACTTT

J gene: TRBJ2-5
V gene: TRBV20-1
D gene: TRBD1
clone size: NA
CDR3 protein: CSVTGQAQETQYF
CDR3 DNA: TGCAGTGTTACGGGACAGGCCCAAGAGACCCAGTACTTC

J gene: TRBJ2-7
V gene: TRBV7-6
D gene: NA
clone size: NA
CDR3 protein: CASSSRRRSEPTDNEQYF
CDR3 DNA: TGTGCCAGCAGCTCGCGGAGGAGAAGTGAGCCGACGGACAATGAGCAGTACTTC

J gene: TRBJ2-1
V gene: TRBV19
D gene: TRBD1
clone size: NA
CDR3 protein: CASLGTGDNEQFF
CDR3 DNA: TGTGCCAGCCTGGGGACAGGGGACAATGAGCAGTTCTTC

J gene: TRBJ2-7
V gene: TRBV20-1
D gene: TRBD1
clone size: many
CDR3 protein: CSARSPGTDYEQYF
CDR3 DNA: TGCAGTGCTAGGTCCCCCGGGACAGACTACGAGCAGTACTTC

J gene: TRBJ1-4
V gene: TRBV20-1
D gene: NA
clone size: NA
CDR3 protein: CSASNSEKLFF
CDR3 DNA: TGCAGTGCTAGTAACTCAGAAAAACTGTTTTTT

J gene: TRBJ2-5
V gene: TRBV20-1
D gene: NA
clone size: NA
CDR3 protein: CSVRGTQGQETQYF
CDR3 DNA: TGCAGTGTCAGAGGTACCCAGGGGCAAGAGACCCAGTACTTC

J gene: TRBJ1-6
V gene: TRBV18
D gene: TRBD1
clone size: NA
CDR3 protein: CASSPRDSSSYNSPLHF
CDR3 DNA: TGTGCCAGCTCACCTCGGGACAGTAGCTCCTATAATTCACCCCTCCACTTT

J gene: TRBJ2-5
V gene: TRBV7-8
D gene: TRBD2
clone size: few
CDR3 protein: CASSFSGAKTQYF
CDR3 DNA: TGTGCCAGCAGCTTTAGCGGGGCAAAGACCCAGTACTTC

J gene: TRBJ1-1
V gene: TRBV29-1
D gene: TRBD1
clone size: few
CDR3 protein: CSADRTGNTEAFF
CDR3 DNA: TGCAGCGCTGACCGGACAGGGAACACTGAAGCTTTCTTT

J gene: TRBJ2-1
V gene: TRBV5-5
D gene: NA
clone size: NA
CDR3 protein: CASSSMGGLNEQFF
CDR3 DNA: TGTGCCAGCAGCTCAATGGGGGGCCTCAATGAGCAGTTCTTC

J gene: TRBJ2-3
V gene: TRBV20-1
D gene: TRBD2
clone size: NA
CDR3 protein: CSAREGSGRTSASTDTQYF
CDR3 DNA: TGCAGTGCTAGAGAGGGTAGCGGGCGAACATCCGCTAGCACAGATACGCAGTATTTT

J gene: TRBJ2-1
V gene: TRBV2
D gene: NA
clone size: NA
CDR3 protein: CASSSSVGEQFF
CDR3 DNA: TGTGCCAGCAGTTCCTCAGTGGGTGAGCAGTTCTTC

J gene: TRBJ1-2
V gene: TRBV6-2/TRBV6-3
D gene: NA
clone size: NA
CDR3 protein: CASSQIRDGGYTF
CDR3 DNA: TGTGCCAGCAGCCAAATCCGGGATGGCGGCTACACCTTC

J gene: TRBJ1-2
V gene: TRBV20-1
D gene: NA
clone size: NA
CDR3 protein: CSARDRGGDYGYTF
CDR3 DNA: TGCAGTGCTAGAGATAGAGGGGGTGACTATGGCTACACCTTC

J gene: TRBJ2-1
V gene: TRBV27
D gene: TRBD2
clone size: NA
CDR3 protein: CASKAAGGYNEQFF
CDR3 DNA: TGTGCCAGCAAGGCGGCGGGGGGGTACAATGAGCAGTTCTTC

J gene: TRBJ1-2
V gene: TRBV4-2
D gene: TRBD1
clone size: NA
CDR3 protein: CASSQDWDSYNYGYTF
CDR3 DNA: TGTGCCAGCAGCCAAGACTGGGACAGCTATAACTATGGCTACACCTTC

J gene: TRBJ2-5
V gene: TRBV7-2
D gene: NA
clone size: few
CDR3 protein: CASSLVSSRETQYF
CDR3 DNA: TGTGCCAGCAGCTTAGTTTCTAGTCGAGAGACCCAGTACTTC

J gene: TRBJ2-5
V gene: TRBV29-1
D gene: NA
clone size: NA
CDR3 protein: CSVGAGQRETQYF
CDR3 DNA: TGCAGCGTTGGGGCAGGACAAAGAGAGACCCAGTACTTC

J gene: TRBJ1-1
V gene: TRBV5-1
D gene: NA
clone size: NA
CDR3 protein: CASSTSRTANTEAFF
CDR3 DNA: TGCGCCAGCAGCACTTCCAGGACGGCGAACACTGAAGCTTTCTTT

J gene: TRBJ2-1
V gene: TRBV27
D gene: TRBD1
clone size: NA
CDR3 protein: CASRPTGQGYNEQFF
CDR3 DNA: TGTGCCAGCAGGCCCACGGGACAGGGCTACAATGAGCAGTTCTTC

J gene: TRBJ2-2
V gene: TRBV2
D gene: NA
clone size: NA
CDR3 protein: CASSEGIGSTGELFF
CDR3 DNA: TGTGCCAGCAGTGAAGGAATCGGGAGCACCGGGGAGCTGTTTTTT

J gene: TRBJ1-6
V gene: TRBV12-3/TRBV12-4
D gene: NA
clone size: NA
CDR3 protein: CASSCLRDSPLHF
CDR3 DNA: TGTGCCAGCAGTTGTCTAAGGGATTCACCCCTCCACTTT

J gene: TRBJ1-4
V gene: TRBV9
D gene: NA
clone size: few
CDR3 protein: CASSLDGTTNEKLFF
CDR3 DNA: TGTGCCAGCAGCCTGGACGGAACAACTAATGAAAAACTGTTTTTT

J gene: TRBJ1-2
V gene: TRBV29-1
D gene: NA
clone size: NA
CDR3 protein: CSVVGLFSGGYTF
CDR3 DNA: TGCAGCGTTGTAGGACTTTTCTCTGGGGGCTACACCTTC

J gene: TRBJ1-2
V gene: TRBV3-1
D gene: TRBD1
clone size: NA
CDR3 protein: CASSQRGQGGYGYTF
CDR3 DNA: TGTGCCAGCAGCCAAAGAGGACAGGGGGGCTATGGCTACACCTTC

J gene: TRBJ2-7
V gene: TRBV14
D gene: NA
clone size: few
CDR3 protein: CASSQETEADQFYEQYF
CDR3 DNA: TGTGCCAGCAGCCAAGAAACAGAGGCAGATCAGTTCTACGAGCAGTACTTC

J gene: TRBJ1-2
V gene: TRBV20-1
D gene: TRBD1
clone size: NA
CDR3 protein: CSVTDRRRGYGYTF
CDR3 DNA: TGCAGTGTGACGGACCGGCGCAGGGGGTATGGCTACACCTTC

J gene: TRBJ2-7
V gene: TRBV13
D gene: TRBD1
clone size: NA
CDR3 protein: CASSSLRDSPYEQYF
CDR3 DNA: TGTGCCAGCAGCTCCCTCCGGGACAGTCCCTACGAGCAGTACTTC

J gene: TRBJ2-7
V gene: TRBV5-1
D gene: NA
clone size: few
CDR3 protein: CASSGRTGSSYEQYF
CDR3 DNA: TGCGCCAGCAGCGGGAGGACGGGTAGCTCCTACGAGCAGTACTTC

J gene: TRBJ1-1
V gene: TRBV6-2/TRBV6-3
D gene: TRBD1
clone size: NA
CDR3 protein: CASRTTGQGHSEAFF
CDR3 DNA: TGTGCCAGCAGGACGACAGGACAGGGACATTCTGAAGCTTTCTTT

J gene: TRBJ2-7
V gene: TRBV20-1
D gene: TRBD2
clone size: NA
CDR3 protein: CSARTSALSYEQYF
CDR3 DNA: TGCAGTGCAAGGACTAGCGCCCTGTCCTACGAGCAGTACTTC

J gene: TRBJ2-6
V gene: TRBV16
D gene: NA
clone size: few
CDR3 protein: CASSQTGANVLTF
CDR3 DNA: TGTGCCAGCAGCCAAACTGGGGCCAACGTCCTGACTTTC

J gene: TRBJ2-7
V gene: TRBV2
D gene: NA
clone size: few
CDR3 protein: CASSRGVQYEQYF
CDR3 DNA: TGTGCCAGCAGTCGGGGAGTTCAGTACGAGCAGTACTTC

J gene: TRBJ1-2
V gene: TRBV7-3
D gene: TRBD1
clone size: many
CDR3 protein: CASSWTGDNYGYTF
CDR3 DNA: TGTGCCAGCAGTTGGACAGGCGATAACTATGGCTACACCTTC

J gene: TRBJ1-2
V gene: TRBV7-9
D gene: NA
clone size: few
CDR3 protein: CASTLAPNYGYTF
CDR3 DNA: TGTGCCAGCACTCTGGCGCCTAACTATGGCTACACCTTC

J gene: TRBJ1-5
V gene: TRBV15
D gene: NA
clone size: NA
CDR3 protein: CATSRSGLSNQPQHF
CDR3 DNA: TGTGCCACCAGCAGGTCTGGGCTTAGCAATCAGCCCCAGCATTTT

J gene: TRBJ2-1
V gene: TRBV20-1
D gene: TRBD1
clone size: NA
CDR3 protein: CSAQTGEEYNDQFF
CDR3 DNA: TGCAGTGCACAGACAGGGGAGGAGTACAATGACCAGTTCTTC

J gene: TRBJ2-1
V gene: TRBV29-1
D gene: NA
clone size: NA
CDR3 protein: CSAPLAYNGQFF
CDR3 DNA: TGCAGCGCCCCCCTAGCTTACAATGGGCAGTTCTTC

J gene: TRBJ2-1
V gene: TRBV7-2
D gene: NA
clone size: few
CDR3 protein: CASSRNSWGTYNEQFF
CDR3 DNA: TGTGCCAGCAGCCGTAATTCCTGGGGGACTTACAATGAGCAGTTCTTC

J gene: TRBJ1-5
V gene: TRBV4-2
D gene: NA
clone size: NA
CDR3 protein: CASSQEAGVGQPQHF
CDR3 DNA: TGTGCCAGCAGCCAAGAAGCGGGGGTGGGTCAGCCCCAGCATTTT

J gene: TRBJ2-5
V gene: TRBV5-1
D gene: NA
clone size: NA
CDR3 protein: CAGSLPQGLQETQYF
CDR3 DNA: TGCGCCGGCAGCTTACCGCAGGGACTCCAAGAGACCCAGTACTTC

J gene: TRBJ2-7
V gene: TRBV7-9
D gene: NA
clone size: few
CDR3 protein: CASSHAGHEQYF
CDR3 DNA: TGTGCCAGCAGTCATGCGGGCCACGAGCAGTACTTC

J gene: TRBJ2-3
V gene: TRBV6-2/TRBV6-3
D gene: TRBD2
clone size: NA
CDR3 protein: CASSYDGGAVNAQYF
CDR3 DNA: TGTGCCAGCAGTTACGACGGGGGGGCCGTCAATGCGCAGTATTTT